The 26 T cell receptor beta chains below come from one sample, sequenced in a study of shared clonotypes between healthy human individuals. Here immunoSEQ multiplex PCR was the method, and the copy in TCRdb shows in-frame clones only, minus some. Among about 2 million clones listed, about 95% were seen once. Positively selected for CCR7, the CD45RO-negative cells used as naive CD8 cells excluded terminally differentiated effector memory CD45RA+ cells. Source material: naive CD8+ T cells sorted from blood. These receptors all come from a man between 18 and 29 years old in good health.

This chain links TRBV7-9 with TRBJ2-7; D is perhaps TRBD1 or TRBD2 (5 bases each). Trimming left V 5 bases short and J 3 bases short, with 14 bases between. This CDR3 has 14 residues. Germline V CDR1 and CDR2: SEHNR, FQNEAQ (reference sequence). CDR3 residues: CASSPGTDNYEQYF. Here the CDR3 DNA reads TGTGCCAGCAGCCCCGGGACGGATAACTACGAGCAGTACTTC.

The chain employs TRBV9 and TRBJ2-1; TRBD1 matches at 7 bases. The ends lost 8 bases at V and 4 bases at J; junction bases unmatched: 18. The CDR3 runs 17 residues. Per germline, CDR1 SGDLS and CDR2 YYNGEE. The CDR3 nucleotides are TGTGCCAGACCCTATTCCCGAGCGACAGGGTGGTACAATGAGCAGTTCTTC. Translation: CARPYSRATGWYNEQFF.

The J gene is TRBJ2-7, the V gene TRBV14, with TRBD2 matching over 7 bases. CDR1 and CDR2 (germline): SGHDN, FVKESK. Trimming at V came to 3 bases and at J to 6 bases, leaving 11 bases not matched to a gene. This CDR3 spans 15 amino acids. This CDR3 reads CASSQAGEGPLEQYF. The CDR3 coding sequence is TGTGCCAGCAGCCAGGCGGGAGAGGGCCCCCTCGAGCAGTACTTC.

The J gene is TRBJ2-2, the V gene TRBV5-1; 9 nucleotides match TRBD1. The CDR3 extends over 14 amino acids. J lost 10 bases, V lost 4 bases, and 8 bases had no gene match. Germline CDR1 SGHRS, CDR2 YFSETQ. The CDR3 DNA reads as TGCGCCAGCAGCGTGGGACAGGGACTTATGGAGCTGTTTTTT. Protein product: CASSVGQGLMELFF.

The CDR3 coding sequence is TGTGCCACGGAGGGCCAGATGGGAGCTTTCTTT. This sequence encodes CATEGQMGAFF. The rearrangement uses TRBV19 and TRBJ1-1; D is unresolved. The CDR3 has 11 amino acids. The V end lost 10 bases, the J end lost 10 bases, and 16 bases lay between the germline ends. Germline V CDR1 and CDR2: LNHDA, SQIVND (reference sequence). The full variable domain, with the rest looked up from reference TRBV19 and TRBJ1-1, is DGGITQSPKYLFRKEGQNVTLSCEQNLNHDAMYWYRQDPGQGLRLIYYSQIVNDFQKGDIAEGYSVSREKKESFPLTVTSAQKNPTAFYLCATEGQMGAFFGQGTRLTVV.

The chain links TRBV7-2 to TRBJ2-5; no firm D call. This CDR3 region has 12 residues. The V end was cut by 0 bases, the J end by 5 bases, with 4 bases between. Germline V gene lookup returns CDR1 SGHTA and CDR2 FQGNSA. The CDR3 DNA follows: TGTGCCAGCAGCTTAGCGAGGGAGACCCAGTACTTC. Its protein is CASSLARETQYF.

This rearrangement joins TRBV6-5 to TRBJ2-7; D unclear. CDR3 length: 12 amino acids. Looked up from germline, CDR1 is MNHEY and CDR2 is SVGAGI. V lost 10 bases, J lost 4 bases, and 14 bases lay in between. CDR3 residues: CATQDDLYEQYF. In DNA form, the CDR3 reads TGTGCCACCCAGGACGACCTTTACGAGCAGTACTTC.

This rearrangement joins TRBV6-5 to TRBJ1-1, with D maybe TRBD1 (5 bases). The germline V and J ends were trimmed by 4 bases and 5 bases, with 14 bases remaining between them. This CDR3 has 14 residues. Germline CDR1 is MNHEY and CDR2 is SVGAGI. This CDR3 reads CASSSVLGGTEAFF. CDR3 DNA sequence: TGTGCCAGCAGTTCGGTTCTGGGGGGGACTGAAGCTTTCTTT.

The gene calls are TRBV4-1 and TRBJ1-2; 8 bases are shared with TRBD1. V shed 0 bases, J shed 5 bases, and the junction held 8 bases outside the gene matches. Germline V CDR1 and CDR2: MGHRA, YSYEKL. The CDR3 runs to 16 residues. CDR3 loop: CASSQDGQGWRYGYTF. DNA for the CDR3: TGCGCCAGCAGCCAAGATGGACAGGGCTGGAGGTATGGCTACACCTTC.

This chain links TRBV2 with TRBJ1-3; D is perhaps TRBD1 (6 bases). This CDR3 spans 15 amino acids. Germline values: CDR1 SNHLY, CDR2 FYNNEI. The V end was cut by 7 bases, the J end by 3 bases, with 16 bases between. Here the CDR3 reads CASKGQTAIGNTIYF. The DNA for the CDR3 is TGTGCCAGCAAAGGACAGACAGCCATTGGAAACACCATATATTTT.

J is TRBJ2-7 and V is TRBV2; D is possibly TRBD1 (6 bases). This CDR3 comprises 12 residues. Looked up from germline, CDR1 is SNHLY and CDR2 is FYNNEI. Trimming took off 8 bases at V and 1 base at J, with 9 bases between the two ends. CDR3 in amino acids: CASHRVSYEQYF. The CDR3 bases are TGTGCCAGCCACAGGGTGTCCTACGAGCAGTACTTC.

J is TRBJ1-6 and V is TRBV14; D remains ambiguous. V was trimmed by 2 bases and J by 2 bases, leaving 10 bases between them. Germline CDR1 SGHDN, CDR2 FVKESK. The CDR3 contains 16 residues. The CDR3 spells CASSQSGAPYNSPLHF. CDR3 in DNA: TGTGCCAGCAGCCAAAGTGGTGCCCCCTATAATTCACCCCTCCACTTT.

The V call is TRBV9, the J call TRBJ2-5, with D perhaps TRBD1 (5 bases). This CDR3 contains 14 residues. CDR1 is SGDLS, CDR2 YYNGEE, per germline. Trimming shortened V by 3 bases and J by 5 bases, and 14 bases separated the two germline ends. The CDR3 nucleotides are TGTGCCAGCAGCGCTCCCACAGGCGGCGAGACCCAGTACTTC. Amino acids: CASSAPTGGETQYF. The entire variable domain, with the rest obtained from reference TRBV9 and TRBJ2-5, is as follows: DSGVTQTPKHLITATGQRVTLRCSPRSGDLSVYWYQQSLDQGLQFLIQYYNGEERAKGNILERFSAQQFPDLHSELNLSSLELGDSALYFCASSAPTGGETQYFGPGTRLLVL.

The gene calls are TRBV4-3 and TRBJ2-1; 7 bases map to TRBD2. J was trimmed by 8 bases and V by 0 bases; bases with no gene match: 13. This CDR3 contains 17 residues. Germline-derived CDR1 and CDR2 are LGHNA and YSLEER. CDR3 nucleotides: TGCGCCAGCAGCCAAGACCCTAGCGGCCCGGAGGTCGATGAGCAGTTCTTC. It translates to CASSQDPSGPEVDEQFF.

For the CDR3, the DNA is TGTGCCAGCAGCCCTGCGCACGACTCGGGACAGTCGAACACCGGGGAGCTGTTTTTT. It specifies CASSPAHDSGQSNTGELFF. The chain recombines TRBV13 with TRBJ2-2; 7 bases align to TRBD1. Trimming cost V 5 bases and J 0 bases; bases outside gene matches: 15. The CDR3 consists of 19 residues. Germline assignment: CDR1 PRHDT and CDR2 FYEKMQ (reference sequence).

The V and J genes are TRBV12-5 and TRBJ2-2, with D tentatively TRBD1 or TRBD2 (5 bases each). Germline V CDR1 and CDR2: LGHNT, FRNRAP. The V end was cut by 6 bases, the J end by 2 bases, with 13 bases between. The CDR3 length is 15 residues. The CDR3 spells CASGQRDPNTGELFF. In DNA form, the CDR3 reads TGTGCTAGTGGGCAACGGGACCCTAACACCGGGGAGCTGTTTTTT.

This chain connects TRBV11-2 to TRBJ2-7; D might be TRBD2 (6 bases). The germline V gene has CDR1 SGHAT and CDR2 FQNNGV. Trimming stripped 3 bases from V and 6 bases from J, with 21 bases between. CDR3 length equals 16 residues. The CDR3 protein is CASSFTDTSLGGEQYF. Here the CDR3 DNA reads TGTGCCAGCAGCTTCACAGATACTAGCCTCGGGGGCGAGCAGTACTTC.

Note on this clone: Other nucleotide sequences from this sample produce the same CDR3. Here the CDR3 reads CASSFGQGNTEAFF. The CDR3 DNA is TGTGCCAGCAGCTTCGGACAGGGGAACACTGAAGCTTTCTTT. V gene TRBV5-6 combines with J gene TRBJ1-1, with 8 positions matching TRBD1. CDR1 is SGHDT and CDR2 is YYEEEE in the germline V gene. CDR3 size: 14 residues. The V segment lost 2 bases and the J segment 1 base; nucleotides outside the gene matches: 1.

The chain couples TRBV27 to TRBJ1-2, with D unclear. V shed 0 bases and J shed 6 bases, with 14 bases lying between them. The CDR3 is 15 amino acids. CDR1 is MNHEY and CDR2 is SMNVEV in the germline V gene (reference sequence). The CDR3 is CASSLSPGHPDGYTF. CDR3 DNA sequence: TGTGCCAGCAGTTTATCACCCGGCCACCCTGATGGCTACACCTTC.

Remarks on this clone: Different DNA sequences within this sample yield the same CDR3. The chain is built from TRBV7-9 and TRBJ2-7; D is unclear. The CDR3 contains 12 residues. CDR1 is SEHNR, CDR2 FQNEAQ, per germline (reference sequence). V lost 5 bases and J lost 1, with 6 bases in between. CDR3 sequence: CASSPHSYEQYF. The CDR3 bases are TGTGCCAGCAGCCCACATTCCTACGAGCAGTACTTC.

V gene TRBV7-9 combines with J gene TRBJ2-1; TRBD2 agrees at 10 bases. The CDR3 is 16 amino acids. The ends lost 8 bases at V and 3 bases at J; junction bases unmatched: 10. Germline CDR1 reads SEHNR; CDR2 reads FQNEAQ (reference sequence). The chain's CDR3 is CASGNGASGSYNEQFF. In DNA, the CDR3 is TGTGCCAGCGGGAACGGGGCTAGCGGGAGCTACAATGAGCAGTTCTTC.

The chain combines TRBV4-2 with TRBJ1-1, with D uncertain. This CDR3 has 13 residues. Trimming took 3 bases from V and 4 from J, leaving 9 bases between them. Germline V gene data show CDR1 as LGHNA and CDR2 as YNFKEQ. This chain's CDR3 is CASSQSLGTEAFF. The CDR3 DNA is TGTGCCAGCAGCCAGTCGTTGGGCACTGAAGCTTTCTTT.

The chain couples TRBV7-6 to TRBJ2-7; D not certain. Between the trimmed V and J ends, which lost 5 bases and 2 bases, there was a span of 10 bases. The CDR3 length is 13 residues. Germline CDR1 is SGHVS and CDR2 is FNYEAQ. The CDR3 coding sequence is TGTGCCAGCAGCCCAGGAGTTGCCTACGAGCAGTACTTC. Translating it yields CASSPGVAYEQYF.

The chain has TRBV2 and TRBJ1-2; TRBD1 aligns across 7 bases. This CDR3 spans 13 amino acids. V was clipped by 4 bases and J by 2 bases; unmatched bases: 1. The germline V gene encodes CDR1 SNHLY and CDR2 FYNNEI. The CDR3 nucleotides read TGTGCCAGCAGTGTACAGGGGAACTATGGCTACACCTTC. Amino acids: CASSVQGNYGYTF. Filled out from reference TRBV2 and TRBJ1-2, the complete variable domain reads EPEVTQTPSHQVTQMGQEVILRCVPISNHLYFYWYRQILGQKVEFLVSFYNNEISEKSEIFDDQFSVERPDGSNFTLKIRSTKLEDSAMYFCASSVQGNYGYTFGSGTRLTVV.

The chain couples TRBV4-1 to TRBJ2-2; D is possibly TRBD2 (6 bases). The CDR3 spans 16 residues. From germline, CDR1 is MGHRA and CDR2 YSYEKL. Trimming shortened V by 4 bases and J by 6 bases, and 18 bases separated the two germline ends. CDR3 loop: CASSPTSGLISGELFF. The DNA for the CDR3 is TGCGCCAGCAGCCCTACCAGCGGGTTAATTTCCGGGGAGCTGTTTTTT.

The V and J genes are TRBV2 and TRBJ2-1; the D gene is possibly TRBD2 (5 bases). Per the germline V gene, CDR1 is SNHLY and CDR2 is FYNNEI. V dropped 6 bases and J dropped 4 bases, with 13 bases sitting between them. The length of the CDR3 is 14 residues. CDR3 protein: CASSDKGLYNEQFF. The CDR3 DNA reads as TGTGCCAGCAGCGATAAAGGACTTTACAATGAGCAGTTCTTC. Variable domain in full (rest from reference TRBV2 and TRBJ2-1): EPEVTQTPSHQVTQMGQEVILRCVPISNHLYFYWYRQILGQKVEFLVSFYNNEISEKSEIFDDQFSVERPDGSNFTLKIRSTKLEDSAMYFCASSDKGLYNEQFFGPGTRLTVL.